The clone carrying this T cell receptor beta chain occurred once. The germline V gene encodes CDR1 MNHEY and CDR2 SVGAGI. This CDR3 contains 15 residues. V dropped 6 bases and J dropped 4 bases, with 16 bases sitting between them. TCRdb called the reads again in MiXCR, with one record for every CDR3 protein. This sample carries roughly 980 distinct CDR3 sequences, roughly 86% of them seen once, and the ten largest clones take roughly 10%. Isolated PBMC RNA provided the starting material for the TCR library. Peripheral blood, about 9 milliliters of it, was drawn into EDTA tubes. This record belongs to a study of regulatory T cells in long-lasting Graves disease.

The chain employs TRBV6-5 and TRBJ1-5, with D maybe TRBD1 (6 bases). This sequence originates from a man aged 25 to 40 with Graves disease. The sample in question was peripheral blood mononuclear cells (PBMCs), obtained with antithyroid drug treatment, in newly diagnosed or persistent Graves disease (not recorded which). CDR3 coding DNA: TGTGCCAGCAGGTTACAGGGAGAGGGAAATCAGCCCCAGCATTTT. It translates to CASRLQGEGNQPQHF.